This T cell receptor beta chain stems from a study of blood T cell repertoires in COVID-19. Study as a whole: From the United States, Italy and Spain came samples of acute and convalescent COVID-19.

Germline V gene data show CDR1 as MNHEY and CDR2 as SMNVEV (reference sequence). The CDR3 is 12 amino acids. The V segment lost 5 bases and the J segment 7 bases; nucleotides outside the gene matches: 3. Original handling: Amplification with reference gene primers provided the estimates of nucleated cell counts. The repertoire was sequenced with immunoSEQ multiplex PCR; TCRdb's copy has only in-frame clones and lacks some. The V and J calls and clone size come from that table; D and trimming were worked out from the DNA. The sample holds under 200,000 clones, roughly 84% seen once. This rearrangement joins TRBV27 to TRBJ1-1; 8 nucleotides line up with TRBD1. Sequenced sample: peripheral blood. The sequence was obtained from an elderly woman with acute or convalescent COVID-19. The CDR3 spells CASSPTGDEAFF. CDR3 coding DNA: TGTGCCAGCAGTCCGACAGGGGATGAAGCTTTCTTT.